One TCR beta chain is described in this entry. Its specificity is unknown. Participants comprised healthy donors of bone marrow. The PCR was carried out with 60 Vbeta primers and 13 Jbeta primers. Here immunoSEQ multiplex PCR was the method, and the copy in TCRdb shows in-frame clones only, minus some. The table includes 50,000 or so clones, 77% detected once. The sample belongs to a study of cytomegalovirus exposure and HLA in healthy donors. Study-wide results and caveats: TCR beta chain V- and J-gene trimming was linked, in a later analysis, to a missense variant in DCLRE1C.

The germline V gene has CDR1 SGHVS and CDR2 FQNEAQ. CDR3 length: 18 residues. V dropped 0 bases and J dropped 4 bases, with 16 bases sitting between them. The origin of this receptor is a woman aged 40 to 49 in good health and CMV-seropositive. The source material was PBMCs. This sequence joins TRBV7-8 and TRBJ1-6; tentative D call: TRBD1 (5 bases). CDR3 loop: CASSLAGQGGRYNSPLHF. The DNA for the CDR3 is TGTGCCAGCAGCTTAGCGGGGCAGGGAGGACGTTATAATTCACCCCTCCACTTT.